The next 25 T cell receptor beta chains were all read from a single sample in a study of technical replicates of blood from several donors. Sequenced by immunoSEQ multiplex PCR; TCRdb stores in-frame clones only, minus some. The table has tens of thousands of clones, roughly 92% seen once. Material for sequencing was T cells isolated from PBMCs. The receptors here all came from a human donor in good health.

The chain couples TRBV7-8 to TRBJ2-7; 7 positions match TRBD1. Germline V gene sequence: CDR1 SGHVS, CDR2 FQNEAQ. Trimming cost V 3 bases and J 0 bases; bases outside gene matches: 11. The CDR3 is 17 amino acids. CDR3 in amino acids: CASSFNLDRLLSYEQYF. The CDR3 DNA is TGTGCCAGCAGCTTTAATTTGGACAGGCTTCTCTCCTACGAGCAGTACTTC.

The V and J genes are TRBV11-2 and TRBJ1-2; D unclear. Germline V gene data show CDR1 as SGHAT and CDR2 as FQNNGV. CDR3 length: 13 amino acids. The germline V and J ends were trimmed by 3 bases and 7 bases, with 12 bases remaining between them. In DNA, the CDR3 is TGTGCCAGCAGCTTGGGAGGCCTAGGTGGCTACACCTTC. Protein product: CASSLGGLGGYTF.

The J gene is TRBJ2-7, the V gene TRBV6-5; 12 bases map to TRBD1. Germline trimming cut 2 bases from V and 4 bases from J; bases unmatched to any gene: 3. CDR1 and CDR2 (germline): MNHEY, SVGAGI. This CDR3 spans 15 amino acids. CDR3 in DNA: TGTGCCAGCAGTTACCCGGGACAGGGGGCGTACGAGCAGTACTTC. Protein sequence: CASSYPGQGAYEQYF.

This chain links TRBV2 with TRBJ1-4; TRBD1 agrees at 7 bases. The CDR3 is 14 residues long. CDR1 and CDR2 (germline): SNHLY, FYNNEI. V lost 5 bases, J lost 7 bases, and 7 bases stayed unmatched. The chain's CDR3 is CASSRQGSGEKLFF. CDR3 in DNA: TGTGCCAGCAGTAGACAGGGTTCGGGTGAAAAACTGTTTTTT. The full variable domain, in which reference TRBV2 and TRBJ1-4 provide the parts outside the CDR3, is EPEVTQTPSHQVTQMGQEVILRCVPISNHLYFYWYRQILGQKVEFLVSFYNNEISEKSEIFDDQFSVERPDGSNFTLKIRSTKLEDSAMYFCASSRQGSGEKLFFGSGTQLSVL.

The chain joins TRBV4-1 to TRBJ1-1; D uncertain. V lost 1 base and J 8 bases, leaving 8 bases between the germline ends. This CDR3 region has 12 residues. Germline assignment: CDR1 MGHRA and CDR2 YSYEKL. CDR3 bases: TGCGCCAGCAGCCAAGCGGACTGGGAAGCTTTCTTT. This sequence encodes CASSQADWEAFF.

The genes are TRBV11-3 and TRBJ2-1; D is perhaps TRBD1 (6 bases). Per the germline V gene, CDR1 is SGHNT and CDR2 is YENEEA. There are 13 residues in the CDR3. V lost 5 bases, J lost 7 bases, and 12 bases lay in between. The CDR3 here is CASSRSGQNEQFF. DNA of the CDR3: TGTGCCAGCAGCCGCTCAGGACAGAATGAGCAGTTCTTC.

The CDR3 is CAISVGTLANTGELFF. The CDR3 nucleotides read TGTGCCATCAGTGTGGGGACACTCGCGAACACCGGGGAGCTGTTTTTT. The chain combines TRBV10-3 with TRBJ2-2, with D possibly matching TRBD1 (6 bases). V was clipped by 4 bases and J by 0 bases, with 12 bases between them. CDR3 length equals 16 residues. Germline CDR1 reads ENHRY; CDR2 reads SYGVKD.

The chain links TRBV29-1 to TRBJ1-1, with D unclear. Trimming took off 4 bases at V and 0 bases at J, with 9 bases between the two ends. Germline V gene data show CDR1 as SQVTM and CDR2 as ANQGSEA. The CDR3 extends over 13 amino acids. This CDR3 reads CSVVVVLNTEAFF. CDR3 DNA: TGCAGCGTTGTGGTAGTTTTGAACACTGAAGCTTTCTTT.

This clone was seen only once. This rearrangement joins TRBV4-1 to TRBJ2-3, with D uncertain. In germline, CDR1 is MGHRA, CDR2 YSYEKL. Trimming left V 2 bases short and J 5 bases short, with 5 bases between. The CDR3 has 12 residues. CDR3 sequence: CASSQSRDTQYF. In DNA form, the CDR3 reads TGCGCCAGCAGCCAAAGTAGAGATACGCAGTATTTT.

In its sample, this clone was seen once. The rearrangement uses TRBV4-3 and TRBJ2-6, with D uncertain. The CDR3 covers 16 residues. The germline gives CDR1 LGHNA, CDR2 YSLEER. Trimming stripped 4 bases from V and 0 bases from J, with 10 bases between. The CDR3 reads CASSPHRYSGANVLTF. The CDR3 bases are TGCGCCAGCAGCCCTCATAGATACTCTGGGGCCAACGTCCTGACTTTC.

The chain couples TRBV18 to TRBJ1-5, with D perhaps matching TRBD1 (6 bases). The germline V gene encodes CDR1 KGHSH and CDR2 LQKENI. Trimming pared 1 base from V and 2 bases from J, leaving 12 bases between. CDR3 length: 16 residues. CDR3 loop: CASSPLDRLGNQPQHF. Here the CDR3 DNA reads TGTGCCAGCTCACCACTCGACAGGCTGGGCAATCAGCCCCAGCATTTT.

V usage is TRBV10-1 and J usage is TRBJ2-2, with D perhaps matching TRBD1 (5 bases). The CDR3 is 14 amino acids. Germline-derived CDR1 and CDR2 are WNHNN and SYGVQD (reference sequence). V shed 7 bases and J shed 5 bases, with 14 bases lying between them. The CDR3 protein is CASNGQGSTGELFF. The CDR3 DNA reads as TGCGCCAGCAATGGTCAGGGCTCGACCGGGGAGCTGTTTTTT.

The J gene is TRBJ1-2, the V gene TRBV28; 9 positions match TRBD1. The CDR3 covers 17 residues. V trimming: 4 bases; J trimming: 0 bases; junction bases outside the gene matches: 9. Germline V gene data show CDR1 as MDHEN and CDR2 as SYDVKM. For the CDR3, the DNA is TGTGCCAGCAGTTCAATAGACAGGGGGGGTGCTAACTATGGCTACACCTTC. It yields the protein CASSSIDRGGANYGYTF.

V usage is TRBV6-1 and J usage is TRBJ1-4, with 9 nucleotides matching TRBD1. The CDR3 spans 16 residues. CDR1 is MNHNS and CDR2 is SASEGT in the germline V gene. Germline trimming cut 4 bases from V and 5 bases from J; bases unmatched to any gene: 8. The CDR3 coding sequence is TGTGCCAGCAGTGTTAATTCCGGGACAGGGAATGAAAAACTGTTTTTT. Amino acids: CASSVNSGTGNEKLFF.

This clone was found once. J is TRBJ2-7 and V is TRBV13, with a weak D call TRBD1 (6 bases). Trimming took 0 bases from V and 3 from J, leaving 12 bases between them. The CDR3 has 15 residues. Germline CDR1 reads PRHDT; CDR2 reads FYEKMQ (reference sequence). For the CDR3, the DNA is TGTGCCAGCAGCTTAGGACAGGGTGAGCTCTACGAGCAGTACTTC. The encoded protein is CASSLGQGELYEQYF.

The rearrangement uses TRBV9 and TRBJ2-7, with a weak D call TRBD2 (6 bases). Trimming stripped 4 bases from V and 2 bases from J, with 13 bases between. CDR3 length: 14 residues. Germline-derived CDR1 and CDR2 are SGDLS and YYNGEE. CDR3: CASSSSGVPYEQYF. The CDR3, as DNA: TGTGCCAGCAGCAGTAGCGGCGTTCCCTACGAGCAGTACTTC.

The J gene is TRBJ2-1, the V gene TRBV30, with D possibly being TRBD2 (6 bases). The CDR3 is 13 amino acids. Germline V gene sequence: CDR1 GTSNPN, CDR2 SVGIG (reference sequence). Trimming stripped 0 bases from V and 15 bases from J, with 18 bases between. CDR3 bases: TGTGCCTGGAGTGTGGGCCCAGCGGGTGCGCGGTTCTTC. Its translation is CAWSVGPAGARFF.

This clone was recorded only once. The rearrangement joins TRBV7-9 to TRBJ2-3; perhaps TRBD1 as D (6 bases). Per germline, CDR1 SEHNR and CDR2 FQNEAQ (reference sequence). The ends were cut back, 2 bases at V and 0 bases at J, with 12 bases in the middle. CDR3 size: 16 residues. The CDR3 DNA reads as TGTGCCAGCAGCTTATTGGGACACCCTAGCACAGATACGCAGTATTTT. Translating gives CASSLLGHPSTDTQYF.

V gene TRBV19 combines with J gene TRBJ1-1; 7 bases map to TRBD1. Trimming at V came to 3 bases and at J to 2 bases, leaving 9 bases not matched to a gene. Germline CDR1 and CDR2: LNHDA and SQIVND (reference sequence). The CDR3 has 16 amino acids. CDR3 residues: CASSIAGQPVNTEAFF. Here the CDR3 DNA reads TGTGCCAGTAGTATTGCGGGACAGCCAGTAAACACTGAAGCTTTCTTT. Filled out from reference TRBV19 and TRBJ1-1, the complete variable domain reads DGGITQSPKYLFRKEGQNVTLSCEQNLNHDAMYWYRQDPGQGLRLIYYSQIVNDFQKGDIAEGYSVSREKKESFPLTVTSAQKNPTAFYLCASSIAGQPVNTEAFFGQGTRLTVV.

The chain carries TRBV9 and TRBJ2-5; D may be TRBD2 (5 bases). Per germline, CDR1 SGDLS and CDR2 YYNGEE. Trimming shortened V by 4 bases and J by 5 bases, and 6 bases separated the two germline ends. There are 11 residues in the CDR3. The CDR3 region is CASSRGETQYF. The DNA for the CDR3 is TGTGCCAGCAGCCGAGGGGAGACCCAGTACTTC.

The CDR3 nucleotides are TGTGCCAGCGACATGACCGGTCGGCCCTCAGATACGCAGTATTTT. Its translation: CASDMTGRPSDTQYF. This chain links TRBV9 with TRBJ2-3; unclear D gene. This CDR3 is 15 amino acids long. Trimming pared 7 bases from V and 4 bases from J, leaving 19 bases between. CDR1 and CDR2 (germline): SGDLS, YYNGEE. Full variable domain (remainder filled in from reference TRBV9 and TRBJ2-3): DSGVTQTPKHLITATGQRVTLRCSPRSGDLSVYWYQQSLDQGLQFLIQYYNGEERAKGNILERFSAQQFPDLHSELNLSSLELGDSALYFCASDMTGRPSDTQYFGPGTRLTVL.

This clone was detected only a few times. This chain connects TRBV10-3 to TRBJ1-1, with D tentatively TRBD1 (6 bases). The V gene lost 2 bases and the J gene lost 2 bases, with 15 bases spanning the gap. From germline, CDR1 is ENHRY and CDR2 SYGVKD. CDR3 length: 16 amino acids. The CDR3 loop is CAISERDIAFNTEAFF. The CDR3 DNA is TGTGCCATCAGTGAGAGGGACATCGCGTTCAACACTGAAGCTTTCTTT.

The rearrangement uses TRBV7-3 and TRBJ2-7, with TRBD1 identical over 8 bases. The CDR3 length is 15 residues. After removal of 4 bases from V and 0 bases from J, the junction contained 5 bases not matched to a gene. CDR1 is SGHTA, CDR2 FQGTGA, per germline. The CDR3 nucleotides read TGTGCCAGCAGCTCAAGGACAGGGAGCTCCTACGAGCAGTACTTC. Amino acids: CASSSRTGSSYEQYF.

The rearrangement links TRBV28 to TRBJ2-1; 10 bases map to TRBD1. The junction had 4 bases not matched to a gene; V was cut back by 7 bases and J by 1 base. Germline CDR1 and CDR2: MDHEN and SYDVKM. The CDR3 extends over 15 amino acids. CDR3 bases: TGTGCCAGCAAGACAGGGGGCGGGTCCTACAATGAGCAGTTCTTC. Translation gives CASKTGGGSYNEQFF.

The V and J genes are TRBV5-6 and TRBJ2-5; D might be TRBD1 (6 bases). V lost 2 bases, J lost 2 bases, and 10 bases lay in between. The CDR3 sequence is 14 residues long. Per germline, CDR1 SGHDT and CDR2 YYEEEE. The CDR3 loop is CASSFDRLQETQYF. The CDR3 DNA sequence: TGTGCCAGCAGCTTCGACAGGCTACAAGAGACCCAGTACTTC. Full variable domain (outside the CDR3, taken from reference TRBV5-6 and TRBJ2-5): DAGVTQSPTHLIKTRGQQVTLRCSPKSGHDTVSWYQQALGQGPQFIFQYYEEEERQRGNFPDRFSGHQFPNYSSELNVNALLLGDSALYLCASSFDRLQETQYFGPGTRLLVL.